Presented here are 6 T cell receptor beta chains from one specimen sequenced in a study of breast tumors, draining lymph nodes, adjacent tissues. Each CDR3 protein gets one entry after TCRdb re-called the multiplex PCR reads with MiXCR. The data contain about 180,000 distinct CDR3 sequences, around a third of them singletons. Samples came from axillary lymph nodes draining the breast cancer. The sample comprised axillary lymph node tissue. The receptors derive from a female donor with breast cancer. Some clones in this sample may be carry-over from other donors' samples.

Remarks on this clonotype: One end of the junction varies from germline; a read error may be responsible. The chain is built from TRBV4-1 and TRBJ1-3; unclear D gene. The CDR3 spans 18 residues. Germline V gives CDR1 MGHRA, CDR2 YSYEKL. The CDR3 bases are TGCGCCAGCGGCCTGTATTACAGCAACCACGACTCTGGAAACACCATATACTTT. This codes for CASGLYYSNHDSGNTIYF.

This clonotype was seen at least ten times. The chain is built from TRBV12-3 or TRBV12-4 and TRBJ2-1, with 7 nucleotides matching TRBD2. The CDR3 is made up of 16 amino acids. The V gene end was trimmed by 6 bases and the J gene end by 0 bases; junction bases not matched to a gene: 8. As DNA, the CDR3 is TGTGCCAGCAGAGAATGGGGCGGGAGCTCCTACAATGAGCAGTTCTTC. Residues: CASREWGGSSYNEQFF.

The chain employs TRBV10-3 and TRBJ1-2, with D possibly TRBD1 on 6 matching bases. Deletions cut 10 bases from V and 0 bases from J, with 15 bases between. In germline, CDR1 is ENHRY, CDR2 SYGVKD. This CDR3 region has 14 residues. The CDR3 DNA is TGTGCCAGCAGGGGAAAGGATTCTAACTATGGCTACACCTTC. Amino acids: CASRGKDSNYGYTF.

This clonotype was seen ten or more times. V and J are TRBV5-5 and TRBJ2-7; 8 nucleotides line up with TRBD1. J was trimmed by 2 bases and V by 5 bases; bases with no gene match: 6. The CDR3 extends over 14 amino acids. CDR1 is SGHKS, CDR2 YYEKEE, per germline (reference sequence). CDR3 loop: CASSYGQGAYEQYF. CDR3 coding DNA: TGTGCCAGCAGTTATGGACAGGGAGCCTACGAGCAGTACTTC.

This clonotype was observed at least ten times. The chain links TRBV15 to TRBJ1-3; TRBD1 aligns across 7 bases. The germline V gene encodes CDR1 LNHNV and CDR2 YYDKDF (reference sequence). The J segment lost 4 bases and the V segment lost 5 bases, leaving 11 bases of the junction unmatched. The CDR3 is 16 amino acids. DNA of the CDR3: TGTGCCACCAGCTTAACAGGGGCGATGGCAGGAAACACCATATATTTT. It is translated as CATSLTGAMAGNTIYF.

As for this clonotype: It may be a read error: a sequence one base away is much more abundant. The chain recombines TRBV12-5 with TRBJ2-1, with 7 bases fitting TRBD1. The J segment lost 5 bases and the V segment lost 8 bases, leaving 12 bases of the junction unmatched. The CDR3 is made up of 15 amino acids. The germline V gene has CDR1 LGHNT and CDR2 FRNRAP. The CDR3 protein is CASSWLTGPDNEQFF. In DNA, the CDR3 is TGTGCTAGTAGTTGGCTGACAGGGCCGGACAATGAGCAGTTCTTC. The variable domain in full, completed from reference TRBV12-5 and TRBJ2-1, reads DARVTQTPRHKVTEMGQEVTMRCQPILGHNTVFWYRQTMMQGLELLAYFRNRAPLDDSGMPKDRFSAEMPDATLATLKIQPSEPRDSAVYFCASSWLTGPDNEQFFGPGTRLTVL.